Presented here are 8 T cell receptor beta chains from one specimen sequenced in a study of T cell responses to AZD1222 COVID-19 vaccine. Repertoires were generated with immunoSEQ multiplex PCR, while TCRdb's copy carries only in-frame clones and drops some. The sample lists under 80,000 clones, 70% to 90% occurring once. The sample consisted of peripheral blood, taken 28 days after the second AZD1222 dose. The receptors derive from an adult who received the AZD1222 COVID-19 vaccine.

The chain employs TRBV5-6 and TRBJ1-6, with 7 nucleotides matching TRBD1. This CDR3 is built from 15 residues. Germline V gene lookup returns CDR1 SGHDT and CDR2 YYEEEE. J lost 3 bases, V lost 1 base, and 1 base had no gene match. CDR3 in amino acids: CASSLRQGYNSPLHF. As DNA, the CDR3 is TGTGCCAGCAGCTTGAGACAGGGCTATAATTCACCCCTCCACTTT.

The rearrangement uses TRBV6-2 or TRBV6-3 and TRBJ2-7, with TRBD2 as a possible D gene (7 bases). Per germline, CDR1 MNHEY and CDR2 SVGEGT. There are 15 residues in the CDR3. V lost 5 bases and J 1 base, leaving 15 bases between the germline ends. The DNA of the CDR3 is TGTGCCAGCAGTCTTCCTGCGGGGGCATCCTACGAGCAGTACTTC. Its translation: CASSLPAGASYEQYF.

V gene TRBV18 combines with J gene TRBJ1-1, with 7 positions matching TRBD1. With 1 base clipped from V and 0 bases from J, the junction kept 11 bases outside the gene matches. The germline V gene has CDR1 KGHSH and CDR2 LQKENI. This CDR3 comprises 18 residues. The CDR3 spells CASSPRLPGQKLNTEAFF. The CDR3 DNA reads TGTGCCAGCTCACCACGGTTACCGGGACAGAAGCTGAACACTGAAGCTTTCTTT.

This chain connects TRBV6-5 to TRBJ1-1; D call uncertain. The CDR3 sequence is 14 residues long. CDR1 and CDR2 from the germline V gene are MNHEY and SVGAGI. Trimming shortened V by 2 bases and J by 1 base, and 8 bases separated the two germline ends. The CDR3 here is CASSYLASNTEAFF. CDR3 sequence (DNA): TGTGCCAGCAGTTACCTCGCGTCGAACACTGAAGCTTTCTTT.

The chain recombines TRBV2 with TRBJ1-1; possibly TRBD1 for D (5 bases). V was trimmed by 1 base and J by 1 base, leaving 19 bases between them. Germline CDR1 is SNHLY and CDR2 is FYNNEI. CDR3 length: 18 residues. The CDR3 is CASSEDDGRFQGNTEAFF. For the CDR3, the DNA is TGTGCCAGCAGTGAAGACGACGGACGATTTCAGGGGAACACTGAAGCTTTCTTT.

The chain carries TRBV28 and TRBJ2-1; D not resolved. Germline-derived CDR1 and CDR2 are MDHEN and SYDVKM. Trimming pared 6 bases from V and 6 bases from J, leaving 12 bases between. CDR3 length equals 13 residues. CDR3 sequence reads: CASSLSLSNEQFF. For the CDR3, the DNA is TGTGCCAGCAGCCTCTCCCTATCCAATGAGCAGTTCTTC.

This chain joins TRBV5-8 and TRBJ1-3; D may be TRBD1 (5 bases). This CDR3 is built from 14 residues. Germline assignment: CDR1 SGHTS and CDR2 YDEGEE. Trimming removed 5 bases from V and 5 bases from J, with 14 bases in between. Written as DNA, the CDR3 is TGTGCCAGCAGACTCGGGACTGACAGAAACACCATATATTTT. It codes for CASRLGTDRNTIYF. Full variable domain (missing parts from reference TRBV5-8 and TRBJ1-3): EAGVTQSPTHLIKTRGQQATLRCSPISGHTSVYWYQQALGLGLQFLLWYDEGEERNRGNFPPRFSGRQFPNYSSELNVNALELEDSALYLCASRLGTDRNTIYFGEGSWLTVV.

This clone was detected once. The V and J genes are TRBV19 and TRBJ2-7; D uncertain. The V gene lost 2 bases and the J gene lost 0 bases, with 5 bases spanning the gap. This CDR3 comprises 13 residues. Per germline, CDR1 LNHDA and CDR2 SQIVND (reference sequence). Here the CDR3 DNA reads TGTGCCAGTAGTATACAGGACTCCTACGAGCAGTACTTC. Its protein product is CASSIQDSYEQYF.